These 24 T cell receptor beta chains were all obtained from the same sample, sequenced in a study of regulatory T cells in long-lasting Graves disease. Time point here: newly diagnosed GD, antithyroid drugs for less than 3 months. From RNA extracted from PBMCs, the TCR library was made. Libraries of TCR beta came from iRepertoire HTBI primers plus Arm-PCR of CDR3 regions. One entry per CDR3 protein results from TCRdb running MiXCR on the multiplex PCR reads. The sample has 440,000 or so distinct CDR3 sequences, around 15% seen once. The same sample was also studied in work on T cells in Graves' hyperthyroidism and ophthalmopathy.

The sequenced sample was peripheral blood mononuclear cells (PBMCs), obtained at new diagnosis, from a patient treated with antithyroid drugs. The source is a woman in her twenties or thirties with Graves disease.

This clonotype came up many times. The DNA for the CDR3 is TGTGCCAGCAGCCAAGAAAGGTGGGGAACGGCCTACGAGCAGTACTTC. This sequence encodes CASSQERWGTAYEQYF. The rearrangement uses TRBV3-1 and TRBJ2-7; D remains unclear. The V end lost 0 bases, the J end lost 2 bases, and 14 bases lay between the germline ends. In germline, CDR1 is LGHDT, CDR2 YNNKEL (reference sequence). The CDR3 has 16 residues.

This clonotype was seen many times. The V call is TRBV12-3 or TRBV12-4, the J call TRBJ2-2; TRBD1 agrees at 12 bases. V lost 6 bases and J lost 6; bases outside the gene matches: 8. The CDR3 has 16 residues. The CDR3 region has the DNA TGTGCCAGCAGCTCGGGGACAGGGGGCGCGCCCGGGGAGCTGTTTTTT. Encoded protein: CASSSGTGGAPGELFF.

This clonotype has a count of ten or more. This chain uses TRBV7-9 with TRBJ2-2, with 8 bases fitting TRBD2. J gave up 2 bases and V 4 bases, and 3 bases lay outside the gene matches. The CDR3 is made up of 15 amino acids. Germline values: CDR1 SEHNR, CDR2 FQNEAQ (reference sequence). CDR3 bases: TGTGCCAGCAGCTATACTAGCGGCAACACCGGGGAGCTGTTTTTT. Amino acids: CASSYTSGNTGELFF. Complete variable domain (other parts from reference TRBV7-9 and TRBJ2-2): DTGVSQNPRHKITKRGQNVTFRCDPISEHNRLYWYRQTLGQGPEFLTYFQNEAQLEKSRLLSDRFSAERPKGSFSTLEIQRTEQGDSAMYLCASSYTSGNTGELFFGEGSRLTVL.

A word on this clonotype: This likely traces to a read error, being one base from a far larger clone. V gene TRBV11-3 combines with J gene TRBJ2-5, with TRBD1 identical over 12 bases. The J call is in doubt because the DNA end fits TRBJ2-1 better. Germline V lookup: CDR1 SGHNT, CDR2 YENEEA. The CDR3 covers 17 residues. CDR3 coding DNA: TGTGCCAGCAGCTTAGCGTCAGGGACAGGGGGCGACAATGAGCAGTTCTTC. It is translated as CASSLASGTGGDNEQFF.

This clonotype came up many times. V gene TRBV12-3 or TRBV12-4 combines with J gene TRBJ1-1; D not resolved. Trimming left V 7 bases short and J 1 base short, with 10 bases between. This CDR3 contains 13 residues. CDR3 protein: CASTPYRNTEAFF. In DNA form, the CDR3 reads TGTGCCAGCACTCCTTACAGGAACACTGAAGCTTTCTTT.

This clonotype was seen a handful of times. The chain is built from TRBV5-4 and TRBJ2-1; TRBD2 agrees at 9 bases. The germline CDR1 and CDR2 sequences are SGHNT and YYREEE (reference sequence). This CDR3 has 15 residues. Trimming removed 0 bases from V and 7 bases from J; junction bases left unmatched: 5. In nucleotides, the CDR3 is TGTGCCAGCAGCTTGGGGACTAGCGCCACGAATGAGCAGTTCTTC. The encoded protein is CASSLGTSATNEQFF.

This clonotype was detected a few times. The V gene is TRBV19, the J gene TRBJ2-1; 10 bases match TRBD2. Per the germline V gene, CDR1 is LNHDA and CDR2 is SQIVND (reference sequence). The length of the CDR3 is 16 residues. After removal of 5 bases from V and 9 bases from J, the junction contained 13 bases not matched to a gene. CDR3 coding DNA: TGTGCCAGTAGTCCCGGCCGGCCTAGCGGGAGCGTTGAGCAGTTCTTC. Protein product: CASSPGRPSGSVEQFF.

This clonotype showed up just a few times. The chain has TRBV7-9 and TRBJ2-1, with D tentatively TRBD2 (5 bases). The V end was cut by 3 bases, the J end by 10 bases, with 19 bases between. CDR1 is SEHNR and CDR2 is FQNEAQ in the germline V gene (reference sequence). The CDR3 is made up of 15 amino acids. CDR3 sequence: CASSLGSPSSYEQFF. CDR3 DNA: TGTGCCAGCAGCTTGGGGAGCCCGAGCTCCTACGAGCAGTTCTTC.

This clonotype has a count of ten or more. The J gene is TRBJ1-2, the V gene TRBV20-1; TRBD1 matches at 8 bases. The CDR3 runs to 18 residues. Germline-derived CDR1 and CDR2 are DFQATT and SNEGSKA (reference sequence). V trimming: 5 bases; J trimming: 0 bases; junction bases outside the gene matches: 17. The CDR3 region has the DNA TGCAGTGCTCTTCTGACCACCGGGACAGGCGAGACTAACTATGGCTACACCTTC. Protein product: CSALLTTGTGETNYGYTF.

V and J are TRBV5-4 and TRBJ1-2, with D uncertain. The ends were cut back, 4 bases at V and 6 bases at J, with 13 bases in the middle. The CDR3 extends over 13 amino acids. Germline V lookup: CDR1 SGHNT, CDR2 YYREEE (reference sequence). CDR3 sequence: CASSQDPGNGYTF. The CDR3 coding sequence is TGTGCCAGCAGCCAAGATCCGGGGAATGGCTACACCTTC.

This clonotype was counted only a few times. This chain's CDR3 is CASSDPRRAGNTIYF. The CDR3, as DNA: TGCGCCAGCAGCGATCCCCGAAGGGCTGGAAACACCATATATTTT. This chain joins TRBV4-1 and TRBJ1-3; D uncertain. The germline CDR1 and CDR2 sequences are MGHRA and YSYEKL. V lost 5 bases and J 2 bases, leaving 13 bases between the germline ends. This CDR3 comprises 15 residues.

This clonotype was observed many times. The rearrangement links TRBV18 to TRBJ2-7, with a tentative D call TRBD1 (6 bases). The V gene lost 3 bases and the J gene lost 0 bases, with 12 bases spanning the gap. Per germline, CDR1 KGHSH and CDR2 LQKENI. The CDR3 extends over 15 amino acids. The CDR3 DNA sequence: TGTGCCAGCTCACCGGACAGCTGGAGCTCCTACGAGCAGTACTTC. This translates into CASSPDSWSSYEQYF.

This clonotype was observed a few times. The J gene is TRBJ1-2, the V gene TRBV6-2 or TRBV6-3; the D gene is possibly TRBD1 (6 bases). Germline V gene lookup returns CDR1 MNHEY and CDR2 SVGEGT. V was cut by 5 bases and J by 1 base, with 17 bases left in between. The CDR3 extends over 16 amino acids. The chain's CDR3 is CASSQAGTRFNYGYTF. The CDR3 nucleotides read TGTGCCAGCAGTCAAGCCGGGACAAGATTTAACTATGGCTACACCTTC.

Many counts were recorded for this clonotype. CDR3 DNA sequence: TGTGCCAGCTCACCCTTAGCAGCCGCGAACACCGGGGAGCTGTTTTTT. Translated, it gives CASSPLAAANTGELFF. This chain joins TRBV18 and TRBJ2-2, with D unclear. This CDR3 is built from 16 residues. Trimming stripped 3 bases from V and 0 bases from J, with 11 bases between. Germline CDR1 is KGHSH and CDR2 is LQKENI. Filled out from reference TRBV18 and TRBJ2-2, the complete variable domain reads NAGVMQNPRHLVRRRGQEARLRCSPMKGHSHVYWYRQLPEEGLKFMVYLQKENIIDESGMPKERFSAEFPKEGPSILRIQQVVRGDSAAYFCASSPLAAANTGELFFGEGSRLTVL.

The V call is TRBV9, the J call TRBJ2-1; possible D gene TRBD2, 5 bases. Trimming took off 0 bases at V and 8 bases at J, with 9 bases between the two ends. Germline lookup yields CDR1 SGDLS and CDR2 YYNGEE. The CDR3 has 13 residues. As DNA, the CDR3 is TGTGCCAGCAGCGTAGCAACCGGGGATGAGCAGTTCTTC. This encodes CASSVATGDEQFF.

This clonotype was detected many times. The chain links TRBV7-3 to TRBJ2-5; the D is unclear. Germline values: CDR1 SGHTA, CDR2 FQGTGA. The CDR3 has 17 amino acids. V gave up 5 bases and J gave up 2 bases, with 21 bases separating them. The chain's CDR3 is CASSPSPTTGSQETQYF. CDR3 sequence (DNA): TGTGCCAGCAGCCCCTCCCCCACCACCGGCAGTCAAGAGACCCAGTACTTC.

The table lists this clonotype with many counts. The chain couples TRBV6-1 to TRBJ2-4; D may match TRBD1 or TRBD2 (5 bases each). Trimming removed 7 bases at V and 3 bases at J, with 13 bases between. The CDR3 runs 14 residues. CDR1 is MNHNS, CDR2 SASEGT, per germline. The CDR3 loop reads CASMGTVNKNIQYF. The CDR3 nucleotides read TGTGCCAGCATGGGGACCGTTAACAAAAACATTCAGTACTTC.

This clonotype came up many times. DNA for the CDR3: TGCAGTGCTAGAGAACCGGGGCCCAATCAGCCCCAGCATTTT. It is translated as CSAREPGPNQPQHF. The chain links TRBV20-1 to TRBJ1-5, with a possible D match to TRBD1 (5 bases). V was pared by 0 bases and J by 3 bases, with 9 bases between. The CDR3 runs to 14 residues. CDR1 is DFQATT and CDR2 is SNEGSKA in the germline V gene (reference sequence).

This clonotype occurred many times. The chain carries TRBV18 and TRBJ2-5; D call uncertain. The V gene's germline CDR1 is KGHSH and CDR2 LQKENI. The length of the CDR3 is 15 residues. Trimming shortened V by 4 bases and J by 3 bases, and 15 bases separated the two germline ends. The CDR3: CASSLSSFREETQYF. The CDR3 nucleotides are TGTGCCAGCTCACTCTCCTCGTTTCGGGAAGAGACCCAGTACTTC. The variable domain in full, with the rest retrieved from reference TRBV18 and TRBJ2-5, is NAGVMQNPRHLVRRRGQEARLRCSPMKGHSHVYWYRQLPEEGLKFMVYLQKENIIDESGMPKERFSAEFPKEGPSILRIQQVVRGDSAAYFCASSLSSFREETQYFGPGTRLLVL.

In its sample, this clonotype was seen many times. V is TRBV2 and J is TRBJ2-1; tentative D call: TRBD2 (6 bases). The CDR3 loop spans 14 amino acids. The V gene lost 7 bases and the J gene lost 5 bases, with 15 bases spanning the gap. Germline CDR1 and CDR2: SNHLY and FYNNEI. CDR3 region: CASNPGRGNNEQFF. Here the CDR3 DNA reads TGTGCCAGCAATCCGGGACGGGGGAACAATGAGCAGTTCTTC.

V usage is TRBV11-3 and J usage is TRBJ1-2, with D possibly being TRBD1 (6 bases). The CDR3 runs to 13 residues. V was cut by 6 bases and J by 2 bases, with 10 bases left in between. Looked up from germline, CDR1 is SGHNT and CDR2 is YENEEA. CDR3 amino acids: CASSETGNYGYTF. In nucleotides, the CDR3 is TGTGCCAGCAGTGAGACAGGAAACTATGGCTACACCTTC.

In this sample, this clonotype turned up a few times. The rearrangement uses TRBV28 and TRBJ2-7; possible D gene TRBD1, 6 bases. The germline CDR1 and CDR2 sequences are MDHEN and SYDVKM. The CDR3 spans 15 residues. V lost 2 bases to trimming and J lost 0 bases, with 11 bases between them. CDR3 bases: TGTGCCAGCAGTTTAAGGACAGATCTCTCCTACGAGCAGTACTTC. Translating it yields CASSLRTDLSYEQYF.

In this sample, this clonotype turned up many times. J is TRBJ2-4 and V is TRBV12-3 or TRBV12-4; D is possibly TRBD1 (6 bases). The CDR3 totals 16 residues. V lost 7 bases and J lost 0, with 16 bases in between. For the CDR3, the DNA is TGTGCCAGCACCATTTACACAGGGTTAGCCAAAAACATTCAGTACTTC. It translates to CASTIYTGLAKNIQYF.

This clonotype was seen a handful of times. A much larger clone differs by one base, so this may be a read error. This chain joins TRBV2 and TRBJ2-7, with 10 nucleotides matching TRBD1. CDR1 is SNHLY, CDR2 FYNNEI, per germline. V lost 5 bases and J lost 7; bases outside the gene matches: 5. CDR3 length: 13 residues. The CDR3 nucleotides are TGTGCCAGCAGTCCGGACAGGGGGAGTGAGCAGTACTTC. Translating it yields CASSPDRGSEQYF. Looking up the rest from reference TRBV2 and TRBJ2-7 gives the full variable domain: EPEVTQTPSHQVTQMGQEVILRCVPISNHLYFYWYRQILGQKVEFLVSFYNNEISEKSEIFDDQFSVERPDGSNFTLKIRSTKLEDSAMYFCASSPDRGSEQYFGPGTRLTVT.